This T cell receptor beta chain was recovered during a study of blood T cell repertoires in COVID-19. Across the study: There were acute and convalescent COVID-19 samples, and they came from the United States, Italy and Spain. Sources were T cells, B-cell-depleted T cells, or PBMCs; the material itself was cDNA or gDNA.

Study processing details: For nucleated cells, counts were estimated from reference gene primer amplification. Repertoires were generated with immunoSEQ multiplex PCR, while TCRdb's copy carries only in-frame clones and drops some. D and trimming come from the DNA, and the V and J calls and clone size come from that table. Among approximately 150,000 clones listed, 84% were seen once. This CDR3 contains 17 residues. V dropped 4 bases and J dropped 3; count of bases not matched to a gene: 8. Per germline, CDR1 SGHTA and CDR2 FQGNSA. V gene TRBV7-2 combines with J gene TRBJ2-1; 11 bases fit TRBD1. Sequenced material: peripheral blood. This clonotype was obtained from a woman aged 45-65 years in a cohort sampled during active or convalescent COVID-19. CDR3 DNA sequence: TGTGCCAGCAGCTCCCTTTGGGGGACAGGGGGCTACAATGAGCAGTTCTTC. Its protein product is CASSSLWGTGGYNEQFF.